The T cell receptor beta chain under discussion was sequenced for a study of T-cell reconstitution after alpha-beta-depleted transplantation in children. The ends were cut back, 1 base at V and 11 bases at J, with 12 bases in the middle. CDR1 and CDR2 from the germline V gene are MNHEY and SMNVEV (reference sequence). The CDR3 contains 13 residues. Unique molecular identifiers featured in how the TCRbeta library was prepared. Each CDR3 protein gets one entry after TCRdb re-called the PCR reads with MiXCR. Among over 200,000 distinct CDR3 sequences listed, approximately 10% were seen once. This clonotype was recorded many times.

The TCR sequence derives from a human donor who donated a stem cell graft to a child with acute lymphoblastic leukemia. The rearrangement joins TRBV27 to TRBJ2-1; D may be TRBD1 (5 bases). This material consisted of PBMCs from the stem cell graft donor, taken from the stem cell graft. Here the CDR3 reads CASSLYRGTQQFF. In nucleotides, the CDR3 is TGTGCCAGCAGTTTATATAGGGGAACGCAGCAGTTCTTC.